This T cell receptor (beta chain) came from a study of human T cells and chemical hapten exposure. Study as a whole: Upper-back patch tests with 0.01% DPC were read at 6 days. Alopecia areata, totalis and universalis patients, mostly female, were included.

V lost 4 bases and J lost 3; bases outside the gene matches: 8. In germline, CDR1 is SGDLS, CDR2 YYNGEE. The CDR3 runs to 15 residues. This clonotype was picked up a small number of times. Time point defined: patch test 1, 2 weeks after DPC sensitization. Treatment in this sample: therapeutic diphenylcyclopropenone sensitization with weekly scalp DPC. Alopecia patients, 18 to 70 years old and DPC-suitable, served as donors. TCRdb fed the RACE reads into MiXCR, producing one record per CDR3 protein. The sample has 60,000 to 80,000 distinct CDR3 sequences, approximately 32% seen once; the top ten hold about 10%.

This sample comprised whole blood, obtained in connection with sensitization to the hapten diphenylcyclopropenone (DPC). The chain employs TRBV9 and TRBJ2-3; 7 nucleotides agree with TRBD2. The receptor was isolated from a man aged 40-50 years with alopecia areata. Some clones in this sample may be carry-over from other donors' samples. DNA for the CDR3: TGTGCCAGCAGCCTAATGGCGGGAGAAACAGATACGCAGTATTTT. This gives the protein CASSLMAGETDTQYF.